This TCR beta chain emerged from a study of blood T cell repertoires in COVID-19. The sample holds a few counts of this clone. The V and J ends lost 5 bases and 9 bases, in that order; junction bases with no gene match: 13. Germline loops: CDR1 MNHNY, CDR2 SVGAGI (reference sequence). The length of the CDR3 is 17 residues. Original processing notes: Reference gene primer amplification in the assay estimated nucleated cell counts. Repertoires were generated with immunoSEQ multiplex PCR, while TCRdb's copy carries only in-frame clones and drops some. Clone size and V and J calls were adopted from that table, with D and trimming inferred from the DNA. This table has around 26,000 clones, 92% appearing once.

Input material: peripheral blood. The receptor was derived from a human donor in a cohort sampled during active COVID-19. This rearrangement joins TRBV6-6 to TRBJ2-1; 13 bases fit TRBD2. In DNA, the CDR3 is TGTGCCAGCAGTCCCCGAATGGTACTAGCGGGAGGGGTTGAGCAGTTCTTC. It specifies CASSPRMVLAGGVEQFF.